The table lists the clone carrying this T cell receptor (beta chain) with many counts. Its target is not known. The data stem from a study of T cells after yellow fever vaccination. Findings and caveats of the study: A faster peak, day 5 versus 15, was reached by the weaker secondary response. FACS-sorted repertoires could contain abundant clonotypes contaminating from the bulk population. Some clonotypes, a small share, were shared between CD4 and CD8 compartments.

Trimming pared 8 bases from V and 9 bases from J, leaving 19 bases between. The length of the CDR3 is 13 residues. Germline CDR1 and CDR2: LNHNV and YYDKDF (reference sequence). TCRdb analysed the 5' RACE reads with MiXCR anew, one entry per CDR3 protein. The sample has about 350,000 distinct CDR3 sequences, 4.1% seen once. The clonotype originates from a man aged 18-30 years who received the YFV17D yellow fever vaccine. The chain uses TRBV15 and TRBJ1-1; no clear D. Sample: PBMCs, taken 5 days after the yellow fever booster vaccination. The CDR3 is CATGWQPRQKAFF. As DNA, the CDR3 is TGTGCCACCGGATGGCAGCCCCGTCAGAAAGCTTTCTTT.